Presented here are 5 T cell receptor beta chains from one specimen sequenced in a study of blood T cells in healthy people across ages. With a J-beta primer mix and a sample-barcoded 5' primer, a second PCR ran 7 to 11 cycles. Each CDR3 protein is one row after TCRdb ran MiXCR on the 5' RACE reads. The sample yields 1.2 million to 1.5 million distinct CDR3 sequences, roughly 64% seen once. Specimen: blood. These TCRs come from a man between 18 and 29 years old in good health.

The V and J genes are TRBV20-1 and TRBJ2-5; a possible D gene is TRBD1 (6 bases). The DNA end lines up better with TRBJ2-7; the J call may be wrong. Looked up from germline, CDR1 is DFQATT and CDR2 is SNEGSKA (reference sequence). The CDR3 spans 12 residues. CDR3 sequence reads: CSGTVLSYEQYF. CDR3 nucleotides: TGCAGTGGGACAGTCCTCTCCTACGAGCAGTACTTC.

The rearrangement joins TRBV20-1 to TRBJ2-1; perhaps TRBD1 as D (6 bases). Germline V gene lookup returns CDR1 DFQATT and CDR2 SNEGSKA (reference sequence). The V end was cut by 5 bases, the J end by 0 bases, with 14 bases between. The CDR3 consists of 15 residues. This CDR3 is CSAVRAGVSYNEQFF. Here the CDR3 DNA reads TGCAGTGCTGTGCGGGCAGGGGTCTCCTACAATGAGCAGTTCTTC.

The rearrangement links TRBV4-1 to TRBJ2-2, with 8 bases matching TRBD2. Germline values: CDR1 MGHRA, CDR2 YSYEKL. This CDR3 region has 14 residues. The trim removed 4 bases at V and 3 bases at J, leaving 1 base unmatched. CDR3 DNA: TGCGCCAGCAGCCGGCGGGGGGACACCGGGGAGCTGTTTTTT. Its protein product is CASSRRGDTGELFF.

V is TRBV4-1 and J is TRBJ2-5, with D perhaps matching TRBD1 or TRBD2 (5 bases each). The germline V gene has CDR1 MGHRA and CDR2 YSYEKL. The CDR3 runs to 15 residues. Trimming took off 3 bases at V and 5 bases at J, with 16 bases between the two ends. In DNA form, the CDR3 reads TGCGCCAGCAGCCACGCAGAGGGGTTATCCGAGACCCAGTACTTC. It translates to CASSHAEGLSETQYF.

Only one count was recorded for this clonotype. This chain joins TRBV20-1 and TRBJ2-7; D is perhaps TRBD1 (5 bases). V lost 3 bases to trimming and J lost 1 base, with 10 bases between them. This CDR3 has 13 amino acids. CDR1 is DFQATT and CDR2 is SNEGSKA in the germline V gene (reference sequence). Here the CDR3 DNA reads TGCAGTGCTAGCGCACAGGAGTCCTACGAGCAGTACTTC. Protein sequence: CSASAQESYEQYF.